This TCR beta chain is from a study of cytomegalovirus exposure and HLA in healthy donors. The study's findings and limits: Among the CMV-associated chains, three were confirmed in vitro as specific for CMV antigens. The study labeled around 160 TCR beta chains cytomegalovirus-associated. In the approximately 130 validation repertoires, 94% of cluster scores exceeded 0, per a later analysis. Rarity held for most TCR sequences, but there were some public TCRs that occurred in many donors.

There are 12 residues in the CDR3. CDR1 SQVTM and CDR2 ANQGSEA come from the germline V gene. V was clipped by 1 base and J by 4 bases, with 8 bases between them. In the case of this clone: Its matching antigen is unknown.

Sequencing used immunoSEQ multiplex PCR; TCRdb keeps in-frame clones, though not all of them. The sample holds some 76,000 clones; over 90% are singletons and the top ten take 1%. Source material: PBMCs. The sequence was collected from a woman younger than 30 in good health and CMV-seronegative. The chain uses TRBV29-1 and TRBJ2-7, with D tentatively TRBD2 (6 bases). CDR3 amino acids: CSVEVGGYEQYF. The CDR3 region has the DNA TGCAGCGTTGAAGTGGGGGGATACGAGCAGTACTTC.